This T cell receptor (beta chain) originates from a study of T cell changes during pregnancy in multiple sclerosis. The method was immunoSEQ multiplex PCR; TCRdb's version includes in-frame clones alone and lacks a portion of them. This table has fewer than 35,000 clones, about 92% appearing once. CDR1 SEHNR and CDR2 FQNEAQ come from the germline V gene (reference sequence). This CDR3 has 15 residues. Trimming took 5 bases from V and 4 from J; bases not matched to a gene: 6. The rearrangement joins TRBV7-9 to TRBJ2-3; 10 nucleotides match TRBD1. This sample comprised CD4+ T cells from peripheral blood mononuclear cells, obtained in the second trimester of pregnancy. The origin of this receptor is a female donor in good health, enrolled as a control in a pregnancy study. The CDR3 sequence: CASSVGTGVSDTQYF. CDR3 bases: TGTGCCAGCAGCGTAGGGACAGGGGTGTCAGATACGCAGTATTTT. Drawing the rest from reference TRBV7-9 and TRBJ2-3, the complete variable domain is DTGVSQNPRHKITKRGQNVTFRCDPISEHNRLYWYRQTLGQGPEFLTYFQNEAQLEKSRLLSDRFSAERPKGSFSTLEIQRTEQGDSAMYLCASSVGTGVSDTQYFGPGTRLTVL.